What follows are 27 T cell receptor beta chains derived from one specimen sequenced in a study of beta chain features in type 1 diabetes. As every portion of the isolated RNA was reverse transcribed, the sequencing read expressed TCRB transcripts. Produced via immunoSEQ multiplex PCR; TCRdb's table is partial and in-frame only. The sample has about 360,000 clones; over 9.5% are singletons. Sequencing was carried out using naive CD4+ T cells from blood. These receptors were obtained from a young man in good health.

CDR3 region: CAISGAGGKGTQYF. Written as DNA, the CDR3 is TGTGCCATCTCTGGTGCCGGGGGGAAAGGGACCCAGTACTTC. The chain has TRBV10-3 and TRBJ2-5; 7 bases fit TRBD2. Germline V gene lookup returns CDR1 ENHRY and CDR2 SYGVKD. Germline trimming cut 8 bases from V and 7 bases from J; bases unmatched to any gene: 13. The CDR3 contains 14 residues.

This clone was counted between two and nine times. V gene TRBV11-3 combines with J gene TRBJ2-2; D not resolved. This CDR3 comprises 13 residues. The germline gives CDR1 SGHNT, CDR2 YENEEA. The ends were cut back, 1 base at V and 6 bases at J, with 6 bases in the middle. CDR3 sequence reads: CASSLVSAGELFF. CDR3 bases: TGTGCCAGCAGCTTAGTCAGTGCCGGGGAGCTGTTTTTT.

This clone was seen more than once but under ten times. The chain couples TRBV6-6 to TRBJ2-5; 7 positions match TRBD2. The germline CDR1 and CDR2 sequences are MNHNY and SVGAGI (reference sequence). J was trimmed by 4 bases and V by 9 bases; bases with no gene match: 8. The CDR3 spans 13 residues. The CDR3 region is CASGQAGRETQYF. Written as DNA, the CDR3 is TGTGCCAGTGGTCAAGCGGGACGAGAGACCCAGTACTTC.

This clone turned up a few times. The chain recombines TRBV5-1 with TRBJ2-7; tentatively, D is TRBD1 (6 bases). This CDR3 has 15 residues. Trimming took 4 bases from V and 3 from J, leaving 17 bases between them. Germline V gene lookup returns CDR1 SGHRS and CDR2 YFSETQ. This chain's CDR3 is CASSLRQANHYEQYF. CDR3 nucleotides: TGCGCCAGCAGCCTTCGACAGGCCAACCACTACGAGCAGTACTTC.

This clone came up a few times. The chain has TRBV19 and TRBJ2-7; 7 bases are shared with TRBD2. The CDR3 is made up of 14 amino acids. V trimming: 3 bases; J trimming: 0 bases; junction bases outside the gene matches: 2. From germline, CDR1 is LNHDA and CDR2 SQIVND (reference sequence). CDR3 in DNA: TGTGCCAGTAGTATCCAGCGGGACTCCTACGAGCAGTACTTC. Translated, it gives CASSIQRDSYEQYF.

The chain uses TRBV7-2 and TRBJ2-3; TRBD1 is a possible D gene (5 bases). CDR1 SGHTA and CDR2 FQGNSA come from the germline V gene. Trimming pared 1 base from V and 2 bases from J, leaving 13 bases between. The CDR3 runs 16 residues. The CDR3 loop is CASSLVPGHNTDTQYF. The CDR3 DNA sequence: TGTGCCAGCAGCTTAGTTCCCGGACACAACACAGATACGCAGTATTTT.

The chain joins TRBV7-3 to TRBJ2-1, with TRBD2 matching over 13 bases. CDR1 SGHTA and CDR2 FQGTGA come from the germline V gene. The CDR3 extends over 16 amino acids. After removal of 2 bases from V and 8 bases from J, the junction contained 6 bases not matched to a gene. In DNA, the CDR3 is TGTGCCAGCAGCTTAGGACTAGCGGGAGTCGGGGATGAGCAGTTCTTC. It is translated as CASSLGLAGVGDEQFF.

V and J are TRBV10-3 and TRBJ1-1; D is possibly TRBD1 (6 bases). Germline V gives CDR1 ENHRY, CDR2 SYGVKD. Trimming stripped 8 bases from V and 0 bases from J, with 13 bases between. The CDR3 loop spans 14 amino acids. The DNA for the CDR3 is TGTGCCATCGGTCAGGGACAAATGAACACTGAAGCTTTCTTT. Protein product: CAIGQGQMNTEAFF.

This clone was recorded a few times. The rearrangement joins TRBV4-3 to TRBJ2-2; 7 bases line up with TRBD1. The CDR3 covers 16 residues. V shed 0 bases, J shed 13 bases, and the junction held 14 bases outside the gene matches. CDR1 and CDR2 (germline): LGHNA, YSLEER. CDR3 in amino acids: CASSQDGTGALSWLFF. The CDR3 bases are TGCGCCAGCAGCCAAGACGGTACAGGGGCCTTATCGTGGCTGTTTTTT.

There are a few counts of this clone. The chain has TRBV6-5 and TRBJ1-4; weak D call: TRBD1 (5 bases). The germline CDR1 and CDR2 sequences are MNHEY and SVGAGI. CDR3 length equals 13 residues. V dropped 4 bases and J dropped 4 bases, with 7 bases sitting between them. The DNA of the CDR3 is TGTGCCAGCAGTTTGACAGTTAATGAAAAACTGTTTTTT. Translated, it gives CASSLTVNEKLFF.

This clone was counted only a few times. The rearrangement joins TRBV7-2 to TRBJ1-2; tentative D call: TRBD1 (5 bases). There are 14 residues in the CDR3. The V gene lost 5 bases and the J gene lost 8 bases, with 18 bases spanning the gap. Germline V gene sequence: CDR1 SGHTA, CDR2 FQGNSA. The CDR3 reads CASSPAGGRGGYTF. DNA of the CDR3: TGTGCCAGCAGCCCCGCCGGGGGGAGAGGCGGCTACACCTTC.

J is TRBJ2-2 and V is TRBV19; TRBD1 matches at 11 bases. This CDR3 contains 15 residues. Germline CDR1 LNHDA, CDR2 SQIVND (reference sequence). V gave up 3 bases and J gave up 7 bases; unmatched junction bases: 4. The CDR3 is CASSIGQGAGGELFF. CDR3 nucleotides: TGTGCCAGTAGTATCGGACAGGGGGCTGGCGGGGAGCTGTTTTTT. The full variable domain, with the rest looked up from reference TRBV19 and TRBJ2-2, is DGGITQSPKYLFRKEGQNVTLSCEQNLNHDAMYWYRQDPGQGLRLIYYSQIVNDFQKGDIAEGYSVSREKKESFPLTVTSAQKNPTAFYLCASSIGQGAGGELFFGEGSRLTVL.

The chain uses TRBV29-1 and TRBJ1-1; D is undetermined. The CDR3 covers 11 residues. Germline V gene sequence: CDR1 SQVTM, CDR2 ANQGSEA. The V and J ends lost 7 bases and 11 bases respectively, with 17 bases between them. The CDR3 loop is CSALTDLTAFF. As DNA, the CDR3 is TGCAGCGCCCTGACCGACTTGACGGCTTTCTTT.

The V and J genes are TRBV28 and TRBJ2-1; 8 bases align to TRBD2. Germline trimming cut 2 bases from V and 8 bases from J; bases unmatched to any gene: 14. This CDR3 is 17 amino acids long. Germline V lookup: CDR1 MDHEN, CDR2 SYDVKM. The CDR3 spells CASSLGSGSIINYEQFF. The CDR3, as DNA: TGTGCCAGCAGTTTAGGGAGCGGGAGTATAATAAACTATGAGCAGTTCTTC.

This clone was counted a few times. For the CDR3, the DNA is TGCGCCAGCAGCCAATGGGGGGGCGATGAGCAGTTCTTC. Residues: CASSQWGGDEQFF. The chain carries TRBV4-3 and TRBJ2-1, with D possibly being TRBD2 (7 bases). Germline values: CDR1 LGHNA, CDR2 YSLEER. This CDR3 comprises 13 residues. Trimming removed 2 bases at V and 8 bases at J, with 10 bases between.

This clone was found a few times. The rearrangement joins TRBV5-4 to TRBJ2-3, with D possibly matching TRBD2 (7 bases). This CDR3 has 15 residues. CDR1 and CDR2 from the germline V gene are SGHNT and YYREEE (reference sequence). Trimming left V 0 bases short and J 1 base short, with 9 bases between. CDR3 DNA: TGTGCCAGCAGCTTGGGGGGGGGCCGCACAGATACGCAGTATTTT. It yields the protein CASSLGGGRTDTQYF.

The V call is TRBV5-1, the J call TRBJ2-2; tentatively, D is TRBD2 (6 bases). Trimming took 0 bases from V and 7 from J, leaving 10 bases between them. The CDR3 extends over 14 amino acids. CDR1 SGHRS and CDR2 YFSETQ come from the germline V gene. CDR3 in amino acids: CASSLVPEGGELFF. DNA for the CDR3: TGCGCCAGCAGCTTGGTTCCGGAGGGCGGGGAGCTGTTTTTT.

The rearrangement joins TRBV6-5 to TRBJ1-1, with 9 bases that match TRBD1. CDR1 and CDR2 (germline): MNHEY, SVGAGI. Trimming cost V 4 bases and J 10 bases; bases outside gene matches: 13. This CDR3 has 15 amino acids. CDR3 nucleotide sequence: TGTGCCAGCAGTTCCGGAATTGGACAGGGGACTAGAGCTTTCTTT. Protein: CASSSGIGQGTRAFF.

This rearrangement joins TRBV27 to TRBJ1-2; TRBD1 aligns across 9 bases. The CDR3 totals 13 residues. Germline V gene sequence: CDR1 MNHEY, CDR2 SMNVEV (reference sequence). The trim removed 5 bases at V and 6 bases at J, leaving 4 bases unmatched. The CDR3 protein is CASSLYRGHGYTF. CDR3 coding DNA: TGTGCCAGCAGTCTTTACAGGGGGCATGGCTACACCTTC.

CDR3 coding DNA: TGTGCCAGCAGCTTAGTCCCCATGATGAAGGACCAAAGGGGTTCACCCCTCCACTTT. It yields the protein CASSLVPMMKDQRGSPLHF. V gene TRBV7-9 combines with J gene TRBJ1-6; possibly TRBD1 for D (5 bases). Germline V lookup: CDR1 SEHNR, CDR2 FQNEAQ (reference sequence). V lost 1 base and J lost 9, with 25 bases in between. The CDR3 covers 19 residues. The variable domain in full, completed from reference TRBV7-9 and TRBJ1-6, reads DTGVSQNPRHKITKRGQNVTFRCDPISEHNRLYWYRQTLGQGPEFLTYFQNEAQLEKSRLLSDRFSAERPKGSFSTLEIQRTEQGDSAMYLCASSLVPMMKDQRGSPLHFGNGTRLTVT.

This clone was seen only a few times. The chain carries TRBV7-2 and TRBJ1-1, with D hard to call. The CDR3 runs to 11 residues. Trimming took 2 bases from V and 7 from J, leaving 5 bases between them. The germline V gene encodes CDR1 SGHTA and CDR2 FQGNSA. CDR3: CASSLQVEAFF. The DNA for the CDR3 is TGTGCCAGCAGCTTACAGGTTGAAGCTTTCTTT.

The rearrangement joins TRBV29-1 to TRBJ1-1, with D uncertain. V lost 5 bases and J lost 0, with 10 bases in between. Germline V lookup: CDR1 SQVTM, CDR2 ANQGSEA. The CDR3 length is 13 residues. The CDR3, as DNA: TGCAGCGTTTCGCAGGCTCTGAACACTGAAGCTTTCTTT. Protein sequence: CSVSQALNTEAFF. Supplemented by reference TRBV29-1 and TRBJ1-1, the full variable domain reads SAVISQKPSRDICQRGTSLTIQCQVDSQVTMMFWYRQQPGQSLTLIATANQGSEATYESGFVIDKFPISRPNLTFSTLTVSNMSPEDSSIYLCSVSQALNTEAFFGQGTRLTVV.

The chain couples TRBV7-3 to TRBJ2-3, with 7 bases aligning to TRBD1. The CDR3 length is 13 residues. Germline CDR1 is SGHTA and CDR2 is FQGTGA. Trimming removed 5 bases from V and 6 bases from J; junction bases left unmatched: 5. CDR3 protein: CASSPLTGDTQYF. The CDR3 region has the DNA TGTGCCAGCAGCCCCCTGACAGGGGATACGCAGTATTTT.

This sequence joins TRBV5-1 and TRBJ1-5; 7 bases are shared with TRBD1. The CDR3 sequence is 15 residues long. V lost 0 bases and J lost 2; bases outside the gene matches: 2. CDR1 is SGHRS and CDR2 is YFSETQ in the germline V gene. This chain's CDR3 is CASSLGTGRNQPQHF. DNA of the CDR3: TGCGCCAGCAGCTTGGGGACAGGACGCAATCAGCCCCAGCATTTT.

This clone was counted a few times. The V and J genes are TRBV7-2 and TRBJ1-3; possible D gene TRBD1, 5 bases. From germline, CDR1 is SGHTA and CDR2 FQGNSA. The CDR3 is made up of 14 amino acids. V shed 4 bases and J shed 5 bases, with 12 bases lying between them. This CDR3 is CASSWGGYRNTIYF. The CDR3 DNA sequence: TGTGCCAGCAGCTGGGGGGGTTACAGAAACACCATATATTTT.

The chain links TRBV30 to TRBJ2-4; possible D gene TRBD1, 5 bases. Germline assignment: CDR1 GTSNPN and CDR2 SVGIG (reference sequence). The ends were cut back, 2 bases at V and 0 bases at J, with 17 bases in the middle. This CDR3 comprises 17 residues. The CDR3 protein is CAWSSMIFRVAKNIQYF. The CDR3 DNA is TGTGCCTGGAGTTCCATGATCTTCAGGGTAGCCAAAAACATTCAGTACTTC.

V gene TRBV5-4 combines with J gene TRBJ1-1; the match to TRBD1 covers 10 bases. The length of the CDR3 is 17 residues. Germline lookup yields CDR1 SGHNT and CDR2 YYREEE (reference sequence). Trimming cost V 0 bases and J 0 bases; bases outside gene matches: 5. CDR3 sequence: CASSLATGGKVNTEAFF. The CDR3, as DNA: TGTGCCAGCAGCTTGGCGACAGGGGGCAAGGTGAACACTGAAGCTTTCTTT. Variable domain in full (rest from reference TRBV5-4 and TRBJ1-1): ETGVTQSPTHLIKTRGQQVTLRCSSQSGHNTVSWYQQALGQGPQFIFQYYREEENGRGNFPPRFSGLQFPNYSSELNVNALELDDSALYLCASSLATGGKVNTEAFFGQGTRLTVV.